The rows below give T cell receptor beta chains drawn from one sample of a study of T cell responses to AZD1222 COVID-19 vaccine. TCRdb's copy holds only in-frame clones and misses some; the assay was immunoSEQ multiplex PCR. The sample lists about 160,000 clones; approximately 88% were seen once. Here the sequenced sample was peripheral blood, taken 28 days after the second AZD1222 dose. These receptors originate from an adult who received the AZD1222 COVID-19 vaccine. CDR3s include the opening cysteine and the closing phenylalanine or tryptophan. Each record gives: J gene, clone size, V gene, D gene, CDR3 protein, CDR3 DNA. The D gene is left open where the match is weak. Part of the rows lack a size; the others show once, few, many or a class for expanded clones.

>TRBJ2-1|-|TRBV6-2/TRBV6-3|-
CASSGRDLIYNEQFF
TGTGCCAGCAGTGGCCGGGACTTGATCTACAATGAGCAGTTCTTC
>TRBJ1-6|-|TRBV4-1|-
CASSQVGSPLHF
TGCGCCAGCAGCCAAGTTGGGTCACCCCTCCACTTT
>TRBJ1-1|-|TRBV2|-
CASKLQGNTEAFF
TGTGCCAGCAAACTCCAAGGGAACACTGAAGCTTTCTTT
>TRBJ2-2|once|TRBV7-9|-
CASSLEVAGELFF
TGTGCCAGCAGCTTAGAGGTTGCCGGGGAGCTGTTTTTT
>TRBJ1-1|-|TRBV19|-
CASRTSGLLSNTEAFF
TGTGCCAGTAGAACCTCGGGTCTTCTCTCGAACACTGAAGCTTTCTTT
>TRBJ2-7|-|TRBV5-1|-
CASSAGTDDTYEQYF
TGCGCCAGCAGCGCCGGGACGGATGATACCTACGAGCAGTACTTC
>TRBJ2-2|few|TRBV5-1|-
CASSPGLFTGELFF
TGCGCCAGCAGCCCTGGGCTATTCACCGGGGAGCTGTTTTTT
>TRBJ2-7|many|TRBV5-6|-
CASSLGPGHYEQYF
TGTGCCAGCAGCTTGGGACCCGGGCACTACGAGCAGTACTTC
>TRBJ1-6|-|TRBV27|-
CASNSDGRLGSPLHF
TGTGCCAGCAACTCCGACGGCCGATTAGGATCACCCCTCCACTTT
>TRBJ1-1|-|TRBV9|TRBD1
CASRGTVNTEAFF
TGTGCCAGCAGAGGGACAGTGAACACTGAAGCTTTCTTT
>TRBJ1-6|-|TRBV19|-
CASSIGDSYNSPLHF
TGTGCCAGTAGTATAGGAGACTCCTATAATTCACCCCTCCACTTT
>TRBJ1-2|-|TRBV7-2|-
CASSLAGANYGYTF
TGTGCCAGCAGCTTAGCAGGGGCTAACTATGGCTACACCTTC
>TRBJ1-5|-|TRBV11-2|-
CASSLMSNQPQHF
TGTGCCAGCAGCTTAATGAGCAATCAGCCCCAGCATTTT
>TRBJ1-1|few|TRBV18|TRBD1
CASSPDRGMKAFF
TGTGCCAGCTCACCGGACAGGGGGATGAAAGCTTTCTTT
>TRBJ2-3|-|TRBV11-2|TRBD2
CASSSRSAGGTDTQYF
TGTGCCAGCAGCTCGAGGTCGGCGGGGGGCACAGATACGCAGTATTTT